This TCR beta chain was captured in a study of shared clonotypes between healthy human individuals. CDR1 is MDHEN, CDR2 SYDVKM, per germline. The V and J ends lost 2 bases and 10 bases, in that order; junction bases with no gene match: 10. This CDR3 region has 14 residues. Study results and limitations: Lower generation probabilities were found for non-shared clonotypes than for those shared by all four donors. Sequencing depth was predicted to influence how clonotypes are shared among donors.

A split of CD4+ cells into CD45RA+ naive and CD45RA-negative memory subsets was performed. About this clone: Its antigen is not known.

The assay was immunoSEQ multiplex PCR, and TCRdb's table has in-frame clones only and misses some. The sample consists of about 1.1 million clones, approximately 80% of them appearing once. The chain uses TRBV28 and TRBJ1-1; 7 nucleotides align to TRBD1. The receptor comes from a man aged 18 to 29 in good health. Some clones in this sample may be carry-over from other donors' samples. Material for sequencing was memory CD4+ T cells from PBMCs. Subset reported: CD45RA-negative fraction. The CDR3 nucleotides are TGTGCCAGCAGTTTAGCCACACACAGGGGAGGAGCTTTCTTT. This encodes CASSLATHRGGAFF. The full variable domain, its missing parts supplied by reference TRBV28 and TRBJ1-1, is DVKVTQSSRYLVKRTGEKVFLECVQDMDHENMFWYRQDPGLGLRLIYFSYDVKMKEKGDIPEGYSVSREKKERFSLILESASTNQTSMYLCASSLATHRGGAFFGQGTRLTVV.